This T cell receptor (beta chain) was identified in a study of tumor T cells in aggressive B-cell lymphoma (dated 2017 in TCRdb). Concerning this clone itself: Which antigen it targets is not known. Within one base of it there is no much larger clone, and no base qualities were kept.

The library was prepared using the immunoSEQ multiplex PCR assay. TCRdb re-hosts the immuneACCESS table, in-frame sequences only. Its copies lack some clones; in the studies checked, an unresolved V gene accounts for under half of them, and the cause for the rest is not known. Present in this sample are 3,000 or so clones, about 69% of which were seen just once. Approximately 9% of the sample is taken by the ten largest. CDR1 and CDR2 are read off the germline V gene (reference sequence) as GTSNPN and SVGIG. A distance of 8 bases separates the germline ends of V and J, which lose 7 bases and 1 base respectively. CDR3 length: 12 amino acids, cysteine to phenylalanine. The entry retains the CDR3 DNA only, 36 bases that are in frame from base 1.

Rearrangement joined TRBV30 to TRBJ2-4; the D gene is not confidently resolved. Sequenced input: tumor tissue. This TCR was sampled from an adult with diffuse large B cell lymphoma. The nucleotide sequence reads TGTGCCTTTGTGTCGGCCAAAAACATTCAGTACTTC. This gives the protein CAFVSAKNIQYF. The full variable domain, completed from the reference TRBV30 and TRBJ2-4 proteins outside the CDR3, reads SQTIHQWPATLVQPVGSPLSLECTVEGTSNPNLYWYRQAAGRGLQLLFYSVGIGQISSEVPQNLSASRPQDRQFILSSKKLLLSDSGFYLCAFVSAKNIQYFGAGTRLSVL.